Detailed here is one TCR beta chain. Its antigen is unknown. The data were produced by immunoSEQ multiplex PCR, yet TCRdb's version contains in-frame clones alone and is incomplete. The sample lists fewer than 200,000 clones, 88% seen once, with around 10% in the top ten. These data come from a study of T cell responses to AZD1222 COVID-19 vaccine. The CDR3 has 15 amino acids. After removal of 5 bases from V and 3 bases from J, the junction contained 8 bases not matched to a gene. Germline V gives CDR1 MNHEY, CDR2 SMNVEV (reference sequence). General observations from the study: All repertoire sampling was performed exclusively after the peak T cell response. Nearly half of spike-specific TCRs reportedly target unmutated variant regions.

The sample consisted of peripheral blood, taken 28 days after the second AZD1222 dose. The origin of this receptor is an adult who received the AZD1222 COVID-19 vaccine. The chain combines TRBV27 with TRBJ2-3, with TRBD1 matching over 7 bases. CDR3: CASSQGGRGTDTQYF. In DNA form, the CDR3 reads TGTGCCAGCAGTCAAGGGGGCAGGGGAACAGATACGCAGTATTTT.